This T cell receptor (beta chain) emerged from a study of response to subunit inactivated influenza vaccine. Points from the study as a whole: Only a handful of new T cells, the authors suggested, are recruited with each seasonal influenza vaccination.

The CDR3 has 16 residues. Germline V gene sequence: CDR1 KGHDR, CDR2 SFDVKD. Trimming removed 1 base from V and 4 bases from J, with 12 bases in between. In its sample, this clonotype was seen many times. Its specificity is not known. TCRdb re-analysed the RT-PCR reads in MiXCR, keeping a single row per CDR3 protein. Of approximately 490,000 distinct CDR3 sequences in the sample, approximately 7.8% are singletons; the top ten hold around 12%. This receptor was taken from a man aged 50-75 years who received an inactivated influenza vaccine. The V call is TRBV24-1, the J call TRBJ2-2; the D gene could be TRBD1 or TRBD2 (5 bases each). The starting material was PBMCs from blood, obtained roughly 24 months after vaccination. The CDR3 region has the DNA TGTGCCACCAGTGATTTTAGAGGGGTCGGCACCGGGGAGCTGTTTTTT. This sequence encodes CATSDFRGVGTGELFF.